This is a list of T cell receptor beta chains from one sample in a study of neurological immune-mediated disorders. TCRdb itself ran the 5' RACE reads through MiXCR, one entry per CDR3 protein. The table has some 10,000 distinct CDR3 sequences, more than 20% seen once. The sample comprised CD8+ T cells from blood. The receptors shown here come from a woman aged 40 to 50 with multiple sclerosis. Both conserved end residues are part of each CDR3. Size values are once, few and many counts, or a class for expanded clones, and some rows have none.

j_gene	v_gene	abundance	CDR3aa
TRBJ2-3	TRBV20-1	NA	CSASLGSPPDTQYF
TRBJ2-7	TRBV10-3	few	CAISEGTYEQYF
TRBJ1-1	TRBV4-2	NA	CASSQVNRRGGTEAFF
TRBJ2-3	TRBV15	many	CATSRVPRGPPDTQYF
TRBJ2-2	TRBV6-6	many	CASRSGGSTGELFF
TRBJ1-1	TRBV5-1	NA	CASFSGGTEAFF
TRBJ1-2	TRBV4-1	medium-sized	CASSQEGQGADGYTF
TRBJ2-3	TRBV6-5	few	CASSYVGTQYF
TRBJ1-5	TRBV27	NA	CASLEGDSNQPQHF
TRBJ2-1	TRBV5-1	NA	CASSPGLGNEQFF
TRBJ2-1	TRBV25-1	NA	CASGQGFNEQFF
TRBJ2-7	TRBV12-3/TRBV12-4	NA	CASSLGAGLDEQYF
TRBJ2-3	TRBV7-9	medium-sized	CASTWGTDTQYF
TRBJ2-3	TRBV9	medium-sized	CASGGGGATDTQYF